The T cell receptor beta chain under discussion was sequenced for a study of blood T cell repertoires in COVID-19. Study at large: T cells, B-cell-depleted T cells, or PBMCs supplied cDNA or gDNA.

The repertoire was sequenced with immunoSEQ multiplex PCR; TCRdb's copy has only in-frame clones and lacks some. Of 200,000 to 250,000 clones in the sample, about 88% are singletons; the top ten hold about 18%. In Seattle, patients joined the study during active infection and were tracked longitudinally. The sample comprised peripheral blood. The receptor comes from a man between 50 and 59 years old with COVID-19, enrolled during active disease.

The CDR3 reads CASSYQVGRAEAFF. Written as DNA, the CDR3 is TGTGCCAGCAGTTACCAGGTAGGGCGGGCTGAAGCTTTCTTT. The genes are TRBV6-5 and TRBJ1-1; D call uncertain. V lost 2 bases and J 6 bases, leaving 13 bases between the germline ends. The germline V gene encodes CDR1 MNHEY and CDR2 SVGAGI. The CDR3 consists of 14 residues.